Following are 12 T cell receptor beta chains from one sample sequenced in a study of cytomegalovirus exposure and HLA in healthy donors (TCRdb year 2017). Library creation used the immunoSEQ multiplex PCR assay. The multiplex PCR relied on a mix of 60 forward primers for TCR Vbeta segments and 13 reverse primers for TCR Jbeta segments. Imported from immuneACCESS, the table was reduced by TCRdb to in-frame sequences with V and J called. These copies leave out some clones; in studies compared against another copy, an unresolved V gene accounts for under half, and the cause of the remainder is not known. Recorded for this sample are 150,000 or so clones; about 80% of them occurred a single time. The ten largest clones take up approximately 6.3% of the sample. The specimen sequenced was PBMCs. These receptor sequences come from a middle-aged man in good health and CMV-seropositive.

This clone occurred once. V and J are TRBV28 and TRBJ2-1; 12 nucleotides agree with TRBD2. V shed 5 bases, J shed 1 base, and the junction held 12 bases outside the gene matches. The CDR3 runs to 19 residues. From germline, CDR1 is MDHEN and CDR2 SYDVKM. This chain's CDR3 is CASSHPTGLAGFSYNEQFF. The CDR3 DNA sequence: TGTGCCAGCAGTCATCCCACAGGACTAGCGGGATTTTCCTACAATGAGCAGTTCTTC. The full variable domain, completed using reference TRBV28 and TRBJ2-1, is DVKVTQSSRYLVKRTGEKVFLECVQDMDHENMFWYRQDPGLGLRLIYFSYDVKMKEKGDIPEGYSVSREKKERFSLILESASTNQTSMYLCASSHPTGLAGFSYNEQFFGPGTRLTVL.

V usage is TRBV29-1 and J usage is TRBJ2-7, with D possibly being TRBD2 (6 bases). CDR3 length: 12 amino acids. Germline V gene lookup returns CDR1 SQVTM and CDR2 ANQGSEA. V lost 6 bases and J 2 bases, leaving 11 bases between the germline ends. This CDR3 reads CSVMRDPYEQYF. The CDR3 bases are TGCAGCGTCATGCGGGACCCCTACGAGCAGTACTTC.

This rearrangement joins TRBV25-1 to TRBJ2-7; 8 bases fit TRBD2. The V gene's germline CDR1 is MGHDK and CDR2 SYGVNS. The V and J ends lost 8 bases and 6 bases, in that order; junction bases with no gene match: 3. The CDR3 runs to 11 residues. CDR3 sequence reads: CASRSGTEQYF. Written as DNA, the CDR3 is TGTGCCAGCCGTAGCGGGACCGAGCAGTACTTC.

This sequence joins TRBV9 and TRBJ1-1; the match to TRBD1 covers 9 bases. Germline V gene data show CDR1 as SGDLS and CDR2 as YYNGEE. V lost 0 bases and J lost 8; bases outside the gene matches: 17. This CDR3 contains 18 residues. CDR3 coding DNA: TGTGCCAGCAGCGTAGATATCTTTGCGGGGACAGGGTCTACAGAAGCTTTCTTT. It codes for CASSVDIFAGTGSTEAFF.

The CDR3: CASTLPDYAETQYF. Here the CDR3 DNA reads TGTGCCAGCACCCTGCCGGACTATGCCGAGACCCAGTACTTC. The rearrangement uses TRBV7-9 and TRBJ2-5; perhaps TRBD2 as D (6 bases). From germline, CDR1 is SEHNR and CDR2 FQNEAQ (reference sequence). The V end lost 7 bases, the J end lost 5 bases, and 17 bases lay between the germline ends. The CDR3 is made up of 14 amino acids.

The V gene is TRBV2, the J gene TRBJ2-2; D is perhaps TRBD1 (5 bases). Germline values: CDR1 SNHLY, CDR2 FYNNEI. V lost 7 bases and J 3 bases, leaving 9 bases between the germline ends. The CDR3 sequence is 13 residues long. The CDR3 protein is CASMGLDTGELFF. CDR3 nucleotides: TGTGCCAGCATGGGGCTGGACACCGGGGAGCTGTTTTTT.

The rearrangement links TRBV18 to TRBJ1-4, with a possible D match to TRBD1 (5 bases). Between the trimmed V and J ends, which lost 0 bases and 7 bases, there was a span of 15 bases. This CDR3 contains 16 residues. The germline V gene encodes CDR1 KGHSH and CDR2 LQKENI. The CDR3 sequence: CASSPPTEPYGEKLFF. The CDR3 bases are TGTGCCAGCTCACCACCGACAGAGCCCTACGGTGAAAAACTGTTTTTT.

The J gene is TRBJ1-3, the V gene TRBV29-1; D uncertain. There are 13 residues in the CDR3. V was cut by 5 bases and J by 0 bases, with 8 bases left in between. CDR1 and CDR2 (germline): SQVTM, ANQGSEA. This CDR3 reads CSVRVASGNTIYF. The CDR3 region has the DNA TGCAGCGTTCGCGTTGCCTCTGGAAACACCATATATTTT. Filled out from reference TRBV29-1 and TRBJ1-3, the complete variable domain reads SAVISQKPSRDICQRGTSLTIQCQVDSQVTMMFWYRQQPGQSLTLIATANQGSEATYESGFVIDKFPISRPNLTFSTLTVSNMSPEDSSIYLCSVRVASGNTIYFGEGSWLTVV.

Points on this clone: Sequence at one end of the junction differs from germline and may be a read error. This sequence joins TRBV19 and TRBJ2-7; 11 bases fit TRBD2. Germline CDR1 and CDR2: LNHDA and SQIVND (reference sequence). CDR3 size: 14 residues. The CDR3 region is CASSRLAGSYGQYF. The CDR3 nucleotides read TGTGCCAGTAGCCGACTAGCGGGGTCCTACGGGCAGTACTTC.

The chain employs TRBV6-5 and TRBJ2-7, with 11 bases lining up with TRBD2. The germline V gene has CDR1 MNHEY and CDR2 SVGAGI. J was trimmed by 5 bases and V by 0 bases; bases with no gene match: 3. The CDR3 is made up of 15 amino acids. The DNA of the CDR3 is TGTGCCAGCAGTTACTCCCTAGCGGGAGGCCACGAGCAGTACTTC. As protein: CASSYSLAGGHEQYF.

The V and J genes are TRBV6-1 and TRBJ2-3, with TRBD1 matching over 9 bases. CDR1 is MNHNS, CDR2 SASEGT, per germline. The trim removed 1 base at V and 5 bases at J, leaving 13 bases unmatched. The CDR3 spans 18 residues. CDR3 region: CASSEDAGTGKRGDTQYF. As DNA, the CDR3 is TGTGCCAGCAGTGAAGACGCCGGGACAGGGAAGAGGGGAGATACGCAGTATTTT.

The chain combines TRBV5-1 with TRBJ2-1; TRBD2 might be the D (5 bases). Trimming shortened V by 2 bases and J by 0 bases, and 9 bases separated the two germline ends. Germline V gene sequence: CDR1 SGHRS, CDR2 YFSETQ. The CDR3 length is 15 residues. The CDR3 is CASSFLAGSYNEQFF. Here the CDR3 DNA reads TGCGCCAGCAGCTTTCTAGCAGGCTCCTACAATGAGCAGTTCTTC.